This T cell receptor beta chain was sequenced for a study of molecular identifiers for immune sequencing clone quantification. TCRdb processed the PCR reads anew with MiXCR; each CDR3 protein has one entry. Here the sample spans around 470,000 distinct CDR3 sequences, about a quarter being singletons. The ends were cut back, 3 bases at V and 4 bases at J, with 13 bases in the middle. Germline V lookup: CDR1 SNHLY, CDR2 FYNNEI. This CDR3 comprises 15 residues. Study findings and constraints: It was shown that clones above 20 RNA copies held over 98% of effector molecules, but under 1% in naive cells.

The table lists this clonotype with a few counts. The antigen is not known. This TCR was sampled from a human donor in good health. Some libraries in this study had Jurkat cell RNA spiked in. This chain uses TRBV2 with TRBJ1-5; unclear D gene. The sample consisted of naive CD8+ T cells from blood, with Jurkat cell RNA spiked in. Subset indicated: FACS-sorted CD8+CD4-CCR7+CD45RA+ naive T cells. This CDR3 reads CASSENNIFNQPQHF. In DNA form, the CDR3 reads TGTGCCAGCAGTGAGAACAATATTTTTAATCAGCCCCAGCATTTT.